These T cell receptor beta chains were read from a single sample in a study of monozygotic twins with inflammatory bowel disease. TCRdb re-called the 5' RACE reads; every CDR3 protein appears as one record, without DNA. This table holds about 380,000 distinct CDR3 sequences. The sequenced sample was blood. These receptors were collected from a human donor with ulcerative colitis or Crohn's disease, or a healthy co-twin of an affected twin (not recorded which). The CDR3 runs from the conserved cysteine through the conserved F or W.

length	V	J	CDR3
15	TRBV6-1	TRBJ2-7	CASSPNPWTTYEQYF
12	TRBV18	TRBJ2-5	CASSPNRETQHF
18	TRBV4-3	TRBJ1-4	CASSQDGGQGATNEKLFF
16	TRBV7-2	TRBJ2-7	CASSATLIRALYEQYF
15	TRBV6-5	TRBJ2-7	CASSSGLASFYEQYF
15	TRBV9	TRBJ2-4	CASSGDPGLANIQYF
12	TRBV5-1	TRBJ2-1	CASSLGVDEQFF
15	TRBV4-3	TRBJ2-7	CASSQEAAQNYEQYF
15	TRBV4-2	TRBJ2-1	CASSQDKASYNEQFF
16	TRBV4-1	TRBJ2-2	CASSQVLGTDTGELFF
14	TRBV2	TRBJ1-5	CASSEGRNNQPQHF
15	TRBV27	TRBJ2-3	CASRLLGGSTDTQYF
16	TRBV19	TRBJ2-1	CASSIKGLATYNEQFF
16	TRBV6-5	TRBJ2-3	CASSYSEGAGTDTQYF
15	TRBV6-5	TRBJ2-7	CASSLTSGGFSEQYF
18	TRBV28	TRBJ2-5	CASSSIWVASGDQETQYF
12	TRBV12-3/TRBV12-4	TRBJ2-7	CASTPTGREQYF
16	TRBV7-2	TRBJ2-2	CASSTGTGRGTGELFF
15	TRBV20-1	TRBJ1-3	CSARLLDGGGNTIYF
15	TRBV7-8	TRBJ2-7	CASSLAGTRVYEQYF
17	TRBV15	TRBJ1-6	CATSSSGQTGYNSPLHF
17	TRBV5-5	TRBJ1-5	CASSGRGGQDYNQPQHF